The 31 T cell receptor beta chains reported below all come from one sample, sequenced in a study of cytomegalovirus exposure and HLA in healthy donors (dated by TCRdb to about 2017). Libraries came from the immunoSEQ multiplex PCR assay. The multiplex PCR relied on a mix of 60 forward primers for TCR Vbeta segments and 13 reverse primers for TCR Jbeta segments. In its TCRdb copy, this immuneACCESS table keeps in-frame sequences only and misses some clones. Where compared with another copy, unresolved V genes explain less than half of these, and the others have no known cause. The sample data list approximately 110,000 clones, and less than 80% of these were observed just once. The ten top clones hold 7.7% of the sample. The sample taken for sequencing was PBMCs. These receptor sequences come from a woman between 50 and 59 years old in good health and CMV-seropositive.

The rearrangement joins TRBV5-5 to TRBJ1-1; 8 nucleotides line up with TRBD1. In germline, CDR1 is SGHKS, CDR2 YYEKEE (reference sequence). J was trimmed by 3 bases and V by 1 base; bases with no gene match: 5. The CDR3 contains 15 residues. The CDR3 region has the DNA TGTGCCAGCAGCTTGCGGGGACAGGTGGACACTGAAGCTTTCTTT. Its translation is CASSLRGQVDTEAFF.

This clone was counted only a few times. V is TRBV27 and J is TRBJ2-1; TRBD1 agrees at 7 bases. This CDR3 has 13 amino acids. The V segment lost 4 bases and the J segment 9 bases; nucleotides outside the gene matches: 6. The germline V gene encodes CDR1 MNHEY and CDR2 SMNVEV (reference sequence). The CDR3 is CASSSTGVPEQFF. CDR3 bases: TGTGCCAGCAGTTCCACAGGGGTTCCTGAGCAGTTCTTC.

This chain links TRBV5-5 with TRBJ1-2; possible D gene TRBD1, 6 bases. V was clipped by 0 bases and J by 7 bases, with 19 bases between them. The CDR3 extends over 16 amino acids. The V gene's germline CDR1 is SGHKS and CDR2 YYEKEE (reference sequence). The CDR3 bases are TGTGCCAGCAGCTTGGCCAACGGGGGGCGAGGTAGTGGCTACACCTTC. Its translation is CASSLANGGRGSGYTF.

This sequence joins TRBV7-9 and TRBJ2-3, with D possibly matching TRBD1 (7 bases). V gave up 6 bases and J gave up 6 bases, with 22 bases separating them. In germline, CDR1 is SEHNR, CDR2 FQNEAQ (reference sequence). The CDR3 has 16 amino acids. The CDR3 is CASRHAGTAGRDTQYF. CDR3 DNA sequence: TGTGCCAGCAGACACGCCGGGACAGCGGGTCGGGATACGCAGTATTTT.

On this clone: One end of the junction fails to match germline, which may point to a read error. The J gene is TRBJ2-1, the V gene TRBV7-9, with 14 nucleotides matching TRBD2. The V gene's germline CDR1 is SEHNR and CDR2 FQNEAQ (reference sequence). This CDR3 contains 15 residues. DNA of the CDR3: TGTTCCAGCAGCTGGGGACTAGCGGGAGCCAATGAGCAGTTCTTC. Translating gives CSSSWGLAGANEQFF.

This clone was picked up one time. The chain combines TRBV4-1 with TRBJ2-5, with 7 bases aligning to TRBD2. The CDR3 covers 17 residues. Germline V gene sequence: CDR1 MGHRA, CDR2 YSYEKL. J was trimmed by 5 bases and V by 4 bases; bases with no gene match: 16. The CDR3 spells CASSPRTGGSAGETQYF. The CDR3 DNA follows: TGCGCCAGCAGCCCTCGGACTGGCGGGAGCGCGGGGGAGACCCAGTACTTC.

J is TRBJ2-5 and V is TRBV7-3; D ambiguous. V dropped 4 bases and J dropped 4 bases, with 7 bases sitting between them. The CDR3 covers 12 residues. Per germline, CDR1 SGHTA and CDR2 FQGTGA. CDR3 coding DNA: TGTGCCAGCAGCTACCCGGGAGAGACCCAGTACTTC. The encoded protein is CASSYPGETQYF.

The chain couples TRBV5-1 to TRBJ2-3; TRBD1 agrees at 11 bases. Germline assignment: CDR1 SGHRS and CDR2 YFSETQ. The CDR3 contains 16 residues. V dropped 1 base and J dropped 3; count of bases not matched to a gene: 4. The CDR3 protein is CASSLTGTGGTDTQYF. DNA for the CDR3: TGCGCCAGCAGCTTGACCGGGACAGGGGGTACAGATACGCAGTATTTT.

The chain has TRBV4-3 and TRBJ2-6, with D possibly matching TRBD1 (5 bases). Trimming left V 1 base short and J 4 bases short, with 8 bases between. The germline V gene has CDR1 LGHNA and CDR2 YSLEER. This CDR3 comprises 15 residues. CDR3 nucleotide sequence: TGCGCCAGCAGCCAAGGGGCAGGGGGGGCCAACGTCCTGACTTTC. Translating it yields CASSQGAGGANVLTF.

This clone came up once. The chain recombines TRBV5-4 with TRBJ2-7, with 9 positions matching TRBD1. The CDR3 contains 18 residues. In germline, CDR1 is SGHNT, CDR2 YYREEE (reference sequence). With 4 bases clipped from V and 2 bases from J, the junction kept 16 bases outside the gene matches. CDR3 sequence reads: CASSQSGWTTGGPYEQYF. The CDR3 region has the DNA TGTGCCAGCAGCCAGTCGGGATGGACGACAGGGGGTCCCTACGAGCAGTACTTC.

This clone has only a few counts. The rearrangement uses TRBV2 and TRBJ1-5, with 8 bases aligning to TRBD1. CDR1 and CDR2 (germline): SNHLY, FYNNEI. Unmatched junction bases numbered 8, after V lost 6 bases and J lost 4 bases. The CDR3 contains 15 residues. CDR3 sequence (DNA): TGTGCCAGCAGCCCCCGGACAGGGAGGAATCAGCCCCAGCATTTT. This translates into CASSPRTGRNQPQHF.

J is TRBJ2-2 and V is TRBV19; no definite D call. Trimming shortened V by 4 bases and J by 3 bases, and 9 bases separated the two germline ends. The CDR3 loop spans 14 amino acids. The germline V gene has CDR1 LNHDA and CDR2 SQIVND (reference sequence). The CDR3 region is CASSTYDYTGELFF. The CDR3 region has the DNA TGTGCCAGTAGTACCTACGACTACACCGGGGAGCTGTTTTTT. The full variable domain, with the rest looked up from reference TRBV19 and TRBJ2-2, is DGGITQSPKYLFRKEGQNVTLSCEQNLNHDAMYWYRQDPGQGLRLIYYSQIVNDFQKGDIAEGYSVSREKKESFPLTVTSAQKNPTAFYLCASSTYDYTGELFFGEGSRLTVL.

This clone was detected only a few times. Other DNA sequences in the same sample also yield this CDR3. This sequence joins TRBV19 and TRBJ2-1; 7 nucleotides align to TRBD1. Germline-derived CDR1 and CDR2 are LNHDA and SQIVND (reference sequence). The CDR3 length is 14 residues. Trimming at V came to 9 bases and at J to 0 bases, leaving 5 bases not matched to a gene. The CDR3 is CASTRDSSYNEQFF. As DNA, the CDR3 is TGTGCCAGCACCCGGGACAGCTCCTACAATGAGCAGTTCTTC.

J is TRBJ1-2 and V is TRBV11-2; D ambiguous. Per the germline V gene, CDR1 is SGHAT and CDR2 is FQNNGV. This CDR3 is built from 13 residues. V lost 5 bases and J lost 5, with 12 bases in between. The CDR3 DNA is TGTGCCAGCAGCGCTGGGAGAGGGTATGGCTACACCTTC. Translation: CASSAGRGYGYTF.

The CDR3 loop is CASSEAEQGTPEQYF. CDR3 bases: TGCGCCAGCAGTGAGGCAGAGCAGGGTACCCCCGAGCAGTACTTC. This chain connects TRBV10-1 to TRBJ2-7, with a weak D call TRBD1 (5 bases). Germline values: CDR1 WNHNN, CDR2 SYGVQD (reference sequence). This CDR3 has 15 amino acids. Trimming removed 2 bases at V and 6 bases at J, with 17 bases between.

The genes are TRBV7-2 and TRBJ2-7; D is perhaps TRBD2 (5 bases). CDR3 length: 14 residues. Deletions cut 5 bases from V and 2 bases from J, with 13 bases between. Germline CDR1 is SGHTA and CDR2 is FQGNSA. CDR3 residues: CASSHRSGTYEQYF. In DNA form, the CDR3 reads TGTGCCAGCAGCCACCGGAGCGGAACCTACGAGCAGTACTTC.

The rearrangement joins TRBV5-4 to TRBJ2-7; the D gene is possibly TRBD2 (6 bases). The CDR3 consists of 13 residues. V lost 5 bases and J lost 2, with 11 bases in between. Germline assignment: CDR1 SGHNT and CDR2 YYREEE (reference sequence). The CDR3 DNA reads TGTGCCAGCAGTAGGAGCGGGCCCTACGAGCAGTACTTC. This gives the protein CASSRSGPYEQYF.

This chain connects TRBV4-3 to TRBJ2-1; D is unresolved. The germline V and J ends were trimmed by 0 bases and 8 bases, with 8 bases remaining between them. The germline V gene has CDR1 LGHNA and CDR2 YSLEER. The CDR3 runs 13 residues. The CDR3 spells CASSQDRFDEQFF. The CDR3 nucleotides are TGCGCCAGCAGCCAAGACAGGTTTGATGAGCAGTTCTTC.

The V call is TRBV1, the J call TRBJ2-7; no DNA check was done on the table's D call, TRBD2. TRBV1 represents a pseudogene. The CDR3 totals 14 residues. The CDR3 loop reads CTSSRTSGAYEQYF. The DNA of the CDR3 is TGCACCAGCAGCCGGACTAGCGGGGCCTACGAGCAGTACTTC.

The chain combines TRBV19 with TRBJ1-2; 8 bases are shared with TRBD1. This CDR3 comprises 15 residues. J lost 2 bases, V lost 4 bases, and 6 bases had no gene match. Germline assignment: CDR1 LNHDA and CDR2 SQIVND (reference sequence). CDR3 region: CASSTGTGLNYGYTF. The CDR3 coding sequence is TGTGCCAGTAGTACCGGGACAGGTTTAAACTATGGCTACACCTTC.

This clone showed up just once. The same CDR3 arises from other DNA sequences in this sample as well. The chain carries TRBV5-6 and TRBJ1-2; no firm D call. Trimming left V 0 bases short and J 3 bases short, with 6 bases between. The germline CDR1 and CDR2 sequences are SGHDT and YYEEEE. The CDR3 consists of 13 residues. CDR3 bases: TGTGCCAGCAGCTTGGTAACAGACTATGGCTACACCTTC. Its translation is CASSLVTDYGYTF.

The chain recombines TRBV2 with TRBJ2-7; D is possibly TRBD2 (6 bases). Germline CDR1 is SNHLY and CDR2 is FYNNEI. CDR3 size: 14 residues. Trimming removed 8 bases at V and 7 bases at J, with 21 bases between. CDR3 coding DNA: TGTGCCAGCGCTCCGGGACTTGGGTTCGGAGAGCAGTACTTC. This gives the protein CASAPGLGFGEQYF.

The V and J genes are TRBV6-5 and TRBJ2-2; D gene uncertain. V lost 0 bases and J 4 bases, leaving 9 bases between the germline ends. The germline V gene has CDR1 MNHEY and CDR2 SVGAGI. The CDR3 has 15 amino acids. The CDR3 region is CASSYSNEVTGELFF. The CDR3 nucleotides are TGTGCCAGCAGTTACTCGAATGAGGTCACCGGGGAGCTGTTTTTT.

The CDR3 region is CASSLPGGSGGYTF. The CDR3 region has the DNA TGTGCCAGCAGCCTTCCGGGGGGGTCCGGAGGCTACACCTTC. The chain uses TRBV4-2 and TRBJ1-2, with D perhaps matching TRBD1 (5 bases). This CDR3 has 14 amino acids. In germline, CDR1 is LGHNA, CDR2 YNFKEQ. The ends were cut back, 4 bases at V and 8 bases at J, with 17 bases in the middle.

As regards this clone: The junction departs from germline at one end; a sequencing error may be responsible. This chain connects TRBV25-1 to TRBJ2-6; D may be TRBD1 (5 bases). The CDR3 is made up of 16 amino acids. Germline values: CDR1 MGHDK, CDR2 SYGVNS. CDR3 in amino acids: CASSPGYGSGANGLTF. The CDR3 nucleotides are TGTGCCAGCAGCCCAGGGTACGGGTCTGGGGCCAACGGCCTGACTTTC.

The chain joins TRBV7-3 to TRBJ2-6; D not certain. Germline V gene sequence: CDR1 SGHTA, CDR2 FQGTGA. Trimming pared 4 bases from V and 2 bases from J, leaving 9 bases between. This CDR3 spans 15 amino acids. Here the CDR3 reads CASSSHEAGANVLTF. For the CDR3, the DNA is TGTGCCAGCAGCTCCCACGAGGCTGGGGCCAACGTCCTGACTTTC.

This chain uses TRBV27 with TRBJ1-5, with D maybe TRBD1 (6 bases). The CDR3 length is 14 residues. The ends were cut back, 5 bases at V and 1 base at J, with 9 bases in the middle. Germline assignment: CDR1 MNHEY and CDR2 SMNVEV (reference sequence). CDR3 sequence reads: CASSPGQSNQPQHF. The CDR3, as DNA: TGTGCCAGCAGTCCTGGACAGAGCAATCAGCCCCAGCATTTT.

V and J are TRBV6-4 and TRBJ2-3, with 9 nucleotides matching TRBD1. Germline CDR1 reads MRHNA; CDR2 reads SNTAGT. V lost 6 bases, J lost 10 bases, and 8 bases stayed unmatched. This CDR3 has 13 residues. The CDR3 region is CASRTGTGWAQYF. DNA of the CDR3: TGTGCCAGCAGGACTGGGACAGGGTGGGCGCAGTATTTT.

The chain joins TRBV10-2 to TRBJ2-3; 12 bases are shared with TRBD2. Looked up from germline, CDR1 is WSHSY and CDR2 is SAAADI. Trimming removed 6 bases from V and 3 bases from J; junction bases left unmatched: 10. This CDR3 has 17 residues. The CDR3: CASSQSGTSGRTDTQYF. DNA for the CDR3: TGCGCCAGCAGCCAGTCCGGGACTAGCGGGCGGACAGATACGCAGTATTTT.

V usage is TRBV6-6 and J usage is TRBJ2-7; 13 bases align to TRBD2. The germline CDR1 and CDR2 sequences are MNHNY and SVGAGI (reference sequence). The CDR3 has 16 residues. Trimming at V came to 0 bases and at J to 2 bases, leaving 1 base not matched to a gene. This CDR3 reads CASSYSTSGGAYEQYF. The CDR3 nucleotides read TGTGCCAGCAGTTACTCTACTAGCGGGGGGGCCTACGAGCAGTACTTC.

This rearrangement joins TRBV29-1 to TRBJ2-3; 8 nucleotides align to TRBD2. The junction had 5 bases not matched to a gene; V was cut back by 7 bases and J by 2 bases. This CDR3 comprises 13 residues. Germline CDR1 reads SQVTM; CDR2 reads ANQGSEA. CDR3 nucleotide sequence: TGCAGCGCGCCCGGGGGGGCCACAGATACGCAGTATTTT. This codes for CSAPGGATDTQYF.